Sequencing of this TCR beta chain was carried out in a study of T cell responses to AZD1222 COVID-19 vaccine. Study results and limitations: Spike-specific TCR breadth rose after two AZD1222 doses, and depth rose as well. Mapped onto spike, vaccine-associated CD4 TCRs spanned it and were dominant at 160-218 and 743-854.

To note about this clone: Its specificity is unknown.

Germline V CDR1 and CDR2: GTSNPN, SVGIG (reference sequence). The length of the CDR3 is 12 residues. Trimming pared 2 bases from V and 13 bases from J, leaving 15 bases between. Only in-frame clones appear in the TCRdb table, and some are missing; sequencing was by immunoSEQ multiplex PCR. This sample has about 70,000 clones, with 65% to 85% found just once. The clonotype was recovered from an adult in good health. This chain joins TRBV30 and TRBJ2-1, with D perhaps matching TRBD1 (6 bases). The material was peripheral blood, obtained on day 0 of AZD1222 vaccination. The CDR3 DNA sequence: TGTGCCTGGAGTACAGGGATTTGGATACAGTTCTTC. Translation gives CAWSTGIWIQFF.